The rows below give T cell receptor beta chains drawn from one sample of a study of cytotoxic CD8 clonotypes in ibrutinib-treated CLL. Data came from immunoSEQ multiplex PCR; TCRdb stores just in-frame clones and leaves some out. Of more than 110,000 clones in the sample, 80% are singletons; the top ten hold roughly 7.6%. The sequencing used PBMCs, collected after 36 months of ibrutinib treatment. The receptors originated from a human donor with chronic lymphocytic leukemia. Both conserved end residues are part of each CDR3. D genes are given only for firm matches. Not every row has a clone size; where given, it reads once, few, many or a size class.

clone_size: .; v_call: TRBV7-2; d_call: TRBD2; j_call: TRBJ2-3; cdr3_nt: TGTGCCAGCAGTTACCCGGGACTAGCGCCTCTATTGGATACGCAGTATTTT; cdr3_aa: CASSYPGLAPLLDTQYF
clone_size: .; v_call: TRBV10-3; d_call: TRBD2; j_call: TRBJ2-1; cdr3_nt: TGTGCCATCAACGACCCTAGCGGATCCTACAATGAGCAGTTCTTC; cdr3_aa: CAINDPSGSYNEQFF
clone_size: .; v_call: TRBV7-9; d_call: .; j_call: TRBJ1-2; cdr3_nt: TGTGCCAGCAGCCCCGGGACGGTTTATGGCTACACCTTC; cdr3_aa: CASSPGTVYGYTF
clone_size: few; v_call: TRBV10-3; d_call: TRBD2; j_call: TRBJ2-5; cdr3_nt: TGTGCCGGATCTAGCGGGGGTCAAGAGACCCAGTACTTC; cdr3_aa: CAGSSGGQETQYF
clone_size: .; v_call: TRBV2; d_call: .; j_call: TRBJ1-1; cdr3_nt: TGTGCCAGCAGTCCCCGACAGGATCGGGCTGAAGCTTTCTTT; cdr3_aa: CASSPRQDRAEAFF
clone_size: .; v_call: TRBV5-1; d_call: .; j_call: TRBJ1-5; cdr3_nt: TGCGCCAGCAGCTTGGGCACAGGAAATCAGCCCCAGCATTTT; cdr3_aa: CASSLGTGNQPQHF
clone_size: .; v_call: TRBV6-5; d_call: TRBD1; j_call: TRBJ1-1; cdr3_nt: TGTGCCAGCAGAGTTCGACAGGGTGGGAACACTGAAGCTTTCTTT; cdr3_aa: CASRVRQGGNTEAFF
clone_size: .; v_call: TRBV5-1; d_call: .; j_call: TRBJ1-3; cdr3_nt: TGCGCCAGCAGGCAACAGGGATCTGGAAACACCATATATTTT; cdr3_aa: CASRQQGSGNTIYF
clone_size: .; v_call: TRBV4-1; d_call: TRBD2; j_call: TRBJ2-3; cdr3_nt: TGCGCCAGCAGCCACCCCCCTCGGCAGCGGGGGGCCGGGGAAGATACGCAGTATTTT; cdr3_aa: CASSHPPRQRGAGEDTQYF
clone_size: few; v_call: TRBV4-2; d_call: .; j_call: TRBJ1-1; cdr3_nt: TGTGCCAGCAGCCAAGATTTCCTCGGGGCTTTCTTT; cdr3_aa: CASSQDFLGAFF
clone_size: .; v_call: TRBV12-5; d_call: .; j_call: TRBJ1-5; cdr3_nt: TGTGCTAGTGGTTTGGCCTATGACAGCTCCAATCAGCCCCAGCATTTT; cdr3_aa: CASGLAYDSSNQPQHF
clone_size: few; v_call: TRBV6-5; d_call: TRBD2; j_call: TRBJ2-1; cdr3_nt: TGTGCCAGCAGTTACTTGACTAGCGGGGGGTTCAATGAGCAGTTCTTC; cdr3_aa: CASSYLTSGGFNEQFF
clone_size: .; v_call: TRBV7-9; d_call: .; j_call: TRBJ1-3; cdr3_nt: TGTGCCAGCAGCCCGCAGGTCTCCTCTGGAAACACCATATATTTT; cdr3_aa: CASSPQVSSGNTIYF
clone_size: .; v_call: TRBV14; d_call: TRBD1; j_call: TRBJ1-2; cdr3_nt: TGTGCCAGCAGCCAAGGACAGGGGGTTGGCTACACCTTC; cdr3_aa: CASSQGQGVGYTF
clone_size: .; v_call: TRBV5-1; d_call: TRBD2; j_call: TRBJ2-3; cdr3_nt: TGCGCCAGCAGCCTAGGGACTAGGGAGTCTACGCAGTATTTT; cdr3_aa: CASSLGTRESTQYF
clone_size: few; v_call: TRBV5-1; d_call: TRBD1; j_call: TRBJ1-5; cdr3_nt: TGCGCCAGCAGCCTGGTGGCAGGGGGAAGTCAGCCCCAGCATTTT; cdr3_aa: CASSLVAGGSQPQHF
clone_size: once; v_call: TRBV30; d_call: TRBD2; j_call: TRBJ2-7; cdr3_nt: TGTGCCTGGAGTGACCGGACTAGCGGGAGCTTCTACTTC; cdr3_aa: CAWSDRTSGSFYF
clone_size: .; v_call: TRBV5-4; d_call: .; j_call: TRBJ1-3; cdr3_nt: TGTGCCAGCAGCGTTACGGCAGGGATTATACGAGGAAACACCATATATTTT; cdr3_aa: CASSVTAGIIRGNTIYF
clone_size: .; v_call: TRBV18; d_call: .; j_call: TRBJ1-2; cdr3_nt: TGTGCCAGCTCACCATCCCGCGCAGGGGCTTGGTATGGCTACACCTTC; cdr3_aa: CASSPSRAGAWYGYTF
clone_size: few; v_call: TRBV19; d_call: TRBD1; j_call: TRBJ1-2; cdr3_nt: TGTGCCAGTACCCCTCGGCAGGGGGCTTTTCGCTATGGCTACACCTTC; cdr3_aa: CASTPRQGAFRYGYTF
clone_size: few; v_call: TRBV2; d_call: TRBD1; j_call: TRBJ1-5; cdr3_nt: TGTGCCAGCAGATCAAACAGGGGTGGTAATCAGCCCCAGCATTTT; cdr3_aa: CASRSNRGGNQPQHF
clone_size: .; v_call: TRBV4-1; d_call: TRBD1; j_call: TRBJ2-7; cdr3_nt: TGCGCCAGCAGCCCGACAGGGGTCGGGAATCACGAGCAGTACTTC; cdr3_aa: CASSPTGVGNHEQYF
clone_size: .; v_call: TRBV29-1; d_call: .; j_call: TRBJ1-3; cdr3_nt: TGCAGCGCGTTATGGGACGGTGGAAACACCATATATTTT; cdr3_aa: CSALWDGGNTIYF
clone_size: .; v_call: TRBV2; d_call: .; j_call: TRBJ1-2; cdr3_nt: TGTGCCAGCAGCCCCGGGCCTTGGCGAGGCTACACCTTC; cdr3_aa: CASSPGPWRGYTF
clone_size: .; v_call: TRBV7-3; d_call: TRBD1; j_call: TRBJ1-1; cdr3_nt: TGTGCCAGCAGCCCACAACCCATGGTACAACAGGGGTACACTGAAGCTTTCTTT; cdr3_aa: CASSPQPMVQQGYTEAFF
clone_size: .; v_call: TRBV27; d_call: TRBD2; j_call: TRBJ2-3; cdr3_nt: TGTGCCAGCAGTCCGGGACTATACACAGATACGCAGTATTTT; cdr3_aa: CASSPGLYTDTQYF
clone_size: .; v_call: TRBV30; d_call: .; j_call: TRBJ1-6; cdr3_nt: TGTGCCTGGAGTACCAATTCACCCCTCCACTTT; cdr3_aa: CAWSTNSPLHF
clone_size: .; v_call: TRBV2; d_call: .; j_call: TRBJ1-3; cdr3_nt: TGTGCCAGCACTCTGGACTCTGGAAACACCATATATTTT; cdr3_aa: CASTLDSGNTIYF
clone_size: .; v_call: TRBV25-1; d_call: TRBD2; j_call: TRBJ2-1; cdr3_nt: TGTGCCAGCAGTGAATATAGAGGACTAGCGGGAGCCTACAATGAGCAGTTCTTC; cdr3_aa: CASSEYRGLAGAYNEQFF
clone_size: .; v_call: TRBV5-1; d_call: .; j_call: TRBJ2-7; cdr3_nt: TGCGCCAGCAGCTTGCTTAGGGACCCGAGAGGTGAGCAGTACTTC; cdr3_aa: CASSLLRDPRGEQYF
clone_size: few; v_call: TRBV11-1; d_call: TRBD2; j_call: TRBJ2-7; cdr3_nt: TGTGCCAGCAGCCTACGGGCGGGAGGAGGCGACGAGCAGTACTTC; cdr3_aa: CASSLRAGGGDEQYF
clone_size: .; v_call: TRBV12-5; d_call: TRBD1; j_call: TRBJ2-2; cdr3_nt: TGTGCTAGTTCACAGGGGGCAACCGGGGAGCTGTTTTTT; cdr3_aa: CASSQGATGELFF
clone_size: .; v_call: TRBV29-1; d_call: .; j_call: TRBJ2-2; cdr3_nt: TGCAGCGTTGGGGCGGGGAGGCCCGGAGAGCTGTTTTTT; cdr3_aa: CSVGAGRPGELFF
clone_size: .; v_call: TRBV9; d_call: .; j_call: TRBJ2-7; cdr3_nt: TGTGCCAGCGGGGACGAGAGCTCCTACGAGCAGTACTTC; cdr3_aa: CASGDESSYEQYF
clone_size: .; v_call: TRBV21-1; d_call: .; j_call: TRBJ1-5; cdr3_nt: TGTGCCAGCAGCAAACCGGGTGGACAGAGACAACAGCCCCAGCATTTT; cdr3_aa: CASSKPGGQRQQPQHF
clone_size: .; v_call: TRBV20-1; d_call: .; j_call: TRBJ2-7; cdr3_nt: TGCAGTGCTAGGGACAATTACGAGCAGTACTTC; cdr3_aa: CSARDNYEQYF
clone_size: once; v_call: TRBV5-4; d_call: TRBD2; j_call: TRBJ2-3; cdr3_nt: TGTGCCAGCACCCCGGGACTAGCGGGGGGCGCAGATACGCAGTATTTT; cdr3_aa: CASTPGLAGGADTQYF
clone_size: .; v_call: TRBV7-2; d_call: .; j_call: TRBJ1-1; cdr3_nt: TGTGCCAGCAGCAAGACCGAGGGCGGTGAAGCTTTCTTT; cdr3_aa: CASSKTEGGEAFF
clone_size: .; v_call: TRBV11-1; d_call: TRBD1; j_call: TRBJ2-1; cdr3_nt: TGTGCCAGCAGCTCCCAATCCGGGACAGGCAACAATGAGCAGTTCTTC; cdr3_aa: CASSSQSGTGNNEQFF
clone_size: .; v_call: TRBV18; d_call: TRBD2; j_call: TRBJ2-3; cdr3_nt: TGTGCCAGCTCACCAAGGACTAGCGTTTTTTCAGATACGCAGTATTTT; cdr3_aa: CASSPRTSVFSDTQYF
clone_size: .; v_call: TRBV7-2; d_call: TRBD1; j_call: TRBJ1-4; cdr3_nt: TGTGCCAGCAGCTCCGACAGGGGATCTGAAAAACTGTTTTTT; cdr3_aa: CASSSDRGSEKLFF
clone_size: .; v_call: TRBV18; d_call: .; j_call: TRBJ1-2; cdr3_nt: TGTGCCAGCTCACCGGGGGCGGACTATGGCTACACCTTC; cdr3_aa: CASSPGADYGYTF
clone_size: once; v_call: TRBV10-1; d_call: .; j_call: TRBJ2-5; cdr3_nt: TGCGCCAGCAGTGAGCACGGAAGAAAGACCCAGTACTTC; cdr3_aa: CASSEHGRKTQYF
clone_size: .; v_call: TRBV28; d_call: .; j_call: TRBJ2-7; cdr3_nt: TGTGCCAGCAGTTTAGGGTCCTACGAGCAGTACTTC; cdr3_aa: CASSLGSYEQYF
clone_size: few; v_call: TRBV18; d_call: .; j_call: TRBJ1-4; cdr3_nt: TGTGCCAGCTCACGGGACGGCTATGAAAAACTGTTTTTT; cdr3_aa: CASSRDGYEKLFF
clone_size: .; v_call: TRBV10-3; d_call: TRBD1; j_call: TRBJ2-3; cdr3_nt: TGTGCCATCAGTGGGACAGGGACAGATACGCAGTATTTT; cdr3_aa: CAISGTGTDTQYF
clone_size: .; v_call: TRBV10-2; d_call: TRBD2; j_call: TRBJ2-2; cdr3_nt: TGCGCCAGCAGTGCCCATCCGGCGGGGGTTAACACCGGGGAGCTGTTTTTT; cdr3_aa: CASSAHPAGVNTGELFF
clone_size: .; v_call: TRBV7-2; d_call: TRBD2; j_call: TRBJ2-7; cdr3_nt: TGTGCCAGCAGCTTAGGGCGGGGGTTCTACGAGCAGTACTTC; cdr3_aa: CASSLGRGFYEQYF
clone_size: .; v_call: TRBV18; d_call: .; j_call: TRBJ1-1; cdr3_nt: TGTGCCAGCTCACCAGCGAGGGGCAGGGGGAACACTGAAGCTTTCTTT; cdr3_aa: CASSPARGRGNTEAFF
clone_size: .; v_call: TRBV2; d_call: TRBD2; j_call: TRBJ2-7; cdr3_nt: TGTGCCAGCAACCGACTAGCGGGAGACAGGGACGAGCAGTACTTC; cdr3_aa: CASNRLAGDRDEQYF
clone_size: .; v_call: TRBV10-1; d_call: .; j_call: TRBJ2-2; cdr3_nt: TGCGCCAGCAGGCCAACAGGGAACACCGGGGAGCTGTTTTTT; cdr3_aa: CASRPTGNTGELFF
clone_size: few; v_call: TRBV18; d_call: .; j_call: TRBJ2-7; cdr3_nt: TGTGCCAGCTCACCAAGGAGCGATCCGGGCGAGCAGTACTTC; cdr3_aa: CASSPRSDPGEQYF
clone_size: .; v_call: TRBV15; d_call: TRBD2; j_call: TRBJ2-1; cdr3_nt: TGTGCCACCAGCAGGAGTAAAGGGACTACAGCGGGGTACAATGAGCAGTTCTTC; cdr3_aa: CATSRSKGTTAGYNEQFF
clone_size: .; v_call: TRBV6-5; d_call: .; j_call: TRBJ1-1; cdr3_nt: TGTGCCAGCAGTTACTCGGCAGGGCGGCACACTGAAGCTTTCTTT; cdr3_aa: CASSYSAGRHTEAFF
clone_size: .; v_call: TRBV5-4; d_call: .; j_call: TRBJ1-3; cdr3_nt: TGTGCCAGCAGCTTGAAGTCAAGGTCGGGAAACACCATATATTTT; cdr3_aa: CASSLKSRSGNTIYF
clone_size: .; v_call: TRBV5-1; d_call: .; j_call: TRBJ1-3; cdr3_nt: TGCGCCAGCAGCTTGGACCAGGTTAACTCTGGAAACACCATATATTTT; cdr3_aa: CASSLDQVNSGNTIYF
clone_size: .; v_call: TRBV5-1; d_call: TRBD1; j_call: TRBJ1-2; cdr3_nt: TGCGCCAGCAATCAATTTTCGGGACAGGGTTTCGGCTACACCTTC; cdr3_aa: CASNQFSGQGFGYTF
clone_size: .; v_call: TRBV6-5; d_call: TRBD1; j_call: TRBJ2-7; cdr3_nt: TGTGCCAGCAGTTACTCCGGACAGGACTGGGAGCAGTACTTC; cdr3_aa: CASSYSGQDWEQYF
clone_size: .; v_call: TRBV7-3; d_call: TRBD1; j_call: TRBJ1-2; cdr3_nt: TGTGCCAGCAGCTTAACCGCGACAGGGGATATGAACTATGGCTACACCTTC; cdr3_aa: CASSLTATGDMNYGYTF
clone_size: .; v_call: TRBV7-2; d_call: TRBD1; j_call: TRBJ2-3; cdr3_nt: TGTGCCAGCAGCCTACAGGGGTCAGATACGCAGTATTTT; cdr3_aa: CASSLQGSDTQYF